The rows below give T cell receptor beta chains drawn from one sample of a study of cytomegalovirus exposure and HLA in healthy donors. This table comes from immunoSEQ multiplex PCR, and its TCRdb copy is limited to in-frame clones, with some not included. The repertoire holds some 140,000 clones, 65% to 85% seen once, with about 1% in the top ten. The sample taken for sequencing was PBMCs. The receptors come from a man aged 18 to 35 in good health and CMV-seronegative. The CDR3 runs from the conserved cysteine through the conserved F or W. Fields, in order: D gene, clone size, CDR3 length, V gene, J gene, CDR3 DNA, CDR3 protein. D genes are given only for firm matches. Clone sizes are given selectively: once, few, many, or a class where the clone is expanded.

D gene: .; clone size: .; CDR3 length: 16; V gene: TRBV27; J gene: TRBJ1-2; CDR3 DNA: TGTGCCAGCAGTTTATCGGGGGGTGGGGGGTTCTATGGCTACACCTTC; CDR3 protein: CASSLSGGGGFYGYTF
D gene: .; clone size: few; CDR3 length: 15; V gene: TRBV25-1; J gene: TRBJ1-1; CDR3 DNA: TGTGCCAGCAGTGGTAACTACGGAATGAACACTGAAGCTTTCTTT; CDR3 protein: CASSGNYGMNTEAFF
D gene: TRBD1; clone size: .; CDR3 length: 13; V gene: TRBV5-1; J gene: TRBJ1-1; CDR3 DNA: TGCGCCAGCATGACAGGGCTTAACACTGAAGCTTTCTTT; CDR3 protein: CASMTGLNTEAFF
D gene: TRBD1; clone size: .; CDR3 length: 14; V gene: TRBV7-2; J gene: TRBJ1-1; CDR3 DNA: TGTGCCAGCAGCTTCTGGACAGGGTACACTGAAGCTTTCTTT; CDR3 protein: CASSFWTGYTEAFF
D gene: TRBD1; clone size: once; CDR3 length: 15; V gene: TRBV5-4; J gene: TRBJ1-6; CDR3 DNA: TGTGCCAGCAGCAAAGGGACAGGGGGTAATTCACCCCTCCACTTT; CDR3 protein: CASSKGTGGNSPLHF
D gene: .; clone size: .; CDR3 length: 13; V gene: TRBV7-6; J gene: TRBJ1-6; CDR3 DNA: TGTGCCAGCAGCCTTTCCGGGAATTCACCCCTCCACTTT; CDR3 protein: CASSLSGNSPLHF
D gene: TRBD2; clone size: .; CDR3 length: 14; V gene: TRBV30; J gene: TRBJ2-5; CDR3 DNA: TGTGCCTGGAGCCGGGAGGAGGGCGGTGAGACCCAGTACTTC; CDR3 protein: CAWSREEGGETQYF
D gene: .; clone size: .; CDR3 length: 14; V gene: TRBV4-2; J gene: TRBJ2-7; CDR3 DNA: TGTGCCAGCAGCCAAGGACACAACCACTACGAGCAGTACTTC; CDR3 protein: CASSQGHNHYEQYF
D gene: .; clone size: .; CDR3 length: 13; V gene: TRBV7-8; J gene: TRBJ1-2; CDR3 DNA: TGTGCCAGCAGCTTAGGACTTCTGGCTGGCTACACCTTC; CDR3 protein: CASSLGLLAGYTF
D gene: .; clone size: .; CDR3 length: 16; V gene: TRBV19; J gene: TRBJ1-2; CDR3 DNA: TGTGCCAGTAGTGTGAAGACCCCCTCCGGCGGCTATGGCTACACCTTC; CDR3 protein: CASSVKTPSGGYGYTF
D gene: .; clone size: .; CDR3 length: 15; V gene: TRBV7-9; J gene: TRBJ1-1; CDR3 DNA: TGTTCCAGCAGCTACCAGACAGTTATGAACACTGAAGCTTTCTTT; CDR3 protein: CSSSYQTVMNTEAFF
D gene: .; clone size: .; CDR3 length: 13; V gene: TRBV5-1; J gene: TRBJ2-7; CDR3 DNA: TGCGCCAGCAGCTTGGGTCAGGGCTACGGGCAGTACTTC; CDR3 protein: CASSLGQGYGQYF
D gene: TRBD1; clone size: .; CDR3 length: 19; V gene: TRBV30; J gene: TRBJ2-1; CDR3 DNA: TGTGCCTGGACCCGTCGGAGGACAGGCCTTCCGAGCTCCTACAATGAGCAGTTCTTC; CDR3 protein: CAWTRRRTGLPSSYNEQFF
D gene: .; clone size: .; CDR3 length: 13; V gene: TRBV6-1; J gene: TRBJ2-7; CDR3 DNA: TGTGCCAGCAGACGGACAGTGGGCTACGAGCAGTACTTC; CDR3 protein: CASRRTVGYEQYF
D gene: .; clone size: .; CDR3 length: 14; V gene: TRBV11-2; J gene: TRBJ1-2; CDR3 DNA: TGTGCCAGCAGCTTAGCCCTTCTTAACTATGGCTACACCTTC; CDR3 protein: CASSLALLNYGYTF
D gene: TRBD2; clone size: few; CDR3 length: 14; V gene: TRBV5-8; J gene: TRBJ2-3; CDR3 DNA: TGTGCCGCGCGACTAGCGGGGGGCACAGATACGCAGTATTTT; CDR3 protein: CAARLAGGTDTQYF
D gene: .; clone size: .; CDR3 length: 12; V gene: TRBV18; J gene: TRBJ1-3; CDR3 DNA: TGTGCCAGCTCACCAGAGCTTGGCACCATATATTTT; CDR3 protein: CASSPELGTIYF
D gene: TRBD1; clone size: .; CDR3 length: 13; V gene: TRBV2; J gene: TRBJ1-1; CDR3 DNA: TGTGCCAGTACAGGGGCGCCGAACACTGAAGCTTTCTTT; CDR3 protein: CASTGAPNTEAFF
D gene: .; clone size: .; CDR3 length: 13; V gene: TRBV10-3; J gene: TRBJ1-1; CDR3 DNA: TGTGCCATCAGTGAGCAGGTGGCCACTGAAGCTTTCTTT; CDR3 protein: CAISEQVATEAFF
D gene: .; clone size: .; CDR3 length: 14; V gene: TRBV5-1; J gene: TRBJ2-1; CDR3 DNA: TGCGCCAGCAGCTCGGCGGTCTCCTACAATGAGCAGTTCTTC; CDR3 protein: CASSSAVSYNEQFF
D gene: .; clone size: .; CDR3 length: 14; V gene: TRBV6-5; J gene: TRBJ2-5; CDR3 DNA: TGTGCCAGCAGTTACTCGAATTCCCTCGGGGAGCAGTACTTC; CDR3 protein: CASSYSNSLGEQYF
D gene: .; clone size: .; CDR3 length: 15; V gene: TRBV5-6; J gene: TRBJ1-1; CDR3 DNA: TGTGCCAGCAGCTCATTACGGGATCCTCGGTGGGGAGCTTTCTTT; CDR3 protein: CASSSLRDPRWGAFF
D gene: .; clone size: .; CDR3 length: 16; V gene: TRBV7-5; J gene: TRBJ1-1; CDR3 DNA: TGTGCCAGAAAGAACATCGGGGGGTTCCAGAACACTGAAGCTTTCTTT; CDR3 protein: CARKNIGGFQNTEAFF
D gene: .; clone size: few; CDR3 length: 13; V gene: TRBV4-1; J gene: TRBJ2-1; CDR3 DNA: TGCGCCAGCAGCCCAGGGCTCTACAATGAGCAGTTCTTC; CDR3 protein: CASSPGLYNEQFF
D gene: .; clone size: .; CDR3 length: 13; V gene: TRBV12-5; J gene: TRBJ1-1; CDR3 DNA: TGTGCTAGTGGGCGACTGGTAGGCACTGAAGCTTTCTTT; CDR3 protein: CASGRLVGTEAFF
D gene: TRBD1; clone size: .; CDR3 length: 14; V gene: TRBV5-8; J gene: TRBJ1-2; CDR3 DNA: TGTGCCAGCAGCTTCCCGGGACAGCGATATGGCTACACCTTC; CDR3 protein: CASSFPGQRYGYTF
D gene: .; clone size: .; CDR3 length: 11; V gene: TRBV2; J gene: TRBJ1-1; CDR3 DNA: TGTGCCATACAGGGTGGCGCTGAAGCTTTCTTT; CDR3 protein: CAIQGGAEAFF
D gene: .; clone size: .; CDR3 length: 14; V gene: TRBV5-1; J gene: TRBJ2-2; CDR3 DNA: TGCGCCAGCAGCGCAATACGGGGTCCCGGGGAGCTGTTTTTT; CDR3 protein: CASSAIRGPGELFF
D gene: .; clone size: once; CDR3 length: 13; V gene: TRBV27; J gene: TRBJ2-5; CDR3 DNA: TGTGCCAGCAGTGTCAGGTACCAAGAGACCCAGTACTTC; CDR3 protein: CASSVRYQETQYF
D gene: TRBD1; clone size: .; CDR3 length: 17; V gene: TRBV7-2; J gene: TRBJ1-5; CDR3 DNA: TGTGCCAGCAGCTACGGCTCGACAGGGATGGTGCATCAGCCCCAGCATTTT; CDR3 protein: CASSYGSTGMVHQPQHF
D gene: TRBD1; clone size: .; CDR3 length: 18; V gene: TRBV5-1; J gene: TRBJ1-6; CDR3 DNA: TGCGCCAGCAGCTTGGGGGGCTGGACGACAGGGGGAAACTCTCCCCTCCACTTT; CDR3 protein: CASSLGGWTTGGNSPLHF
D gene: .; clone size: .; CDR3 length: 13; V gene: TRBV4-3; J gene: TRBJ2-2; CDR3 DNA: TGCGCCAGCAGGACAGGAAACACCGGGGAGCTGTTTTTT; CDR3 protein: CASRTGNTGELFF
D gene: .; clone size: .; CDR3 length: 12; V gene: TRBV5-8; J gene: TRBJ2-1; CDR3 DNA: TGTGCCAGCAGCCCAGGCGGGAATGAGCAGTTCTTC; CDR3 protein: CASSPGGNEQFF
D gene: .; clone size: .; CDR3 length: 14; V gene: TRBV7-8; J gene: TRBJ2-5; CDR3 DNA: TGTGCCAGCAGCCCAGACAGCTACCAAGAGACCCAGTACTTC; CDR3 protein: CASSPDSYQETQYF
D gene: .; clone size: .; CDR3 length: 15; V gene: TRBV4-1; J gene: TRBJ1-2; CDR3 DNA: TGCGCCAGCAGCCAAGGCGGGGCGCGTAACTATGGCTACACCTTC; CDR3 protein: CASSQGGARNYGYTF
D gene: .; clone size: .; CDR3 length: 14; V gene: TRBV5-1; J gene: TRBJ2-7; CDR3 DNA: TGCGCCAGCAGCTTCCAGGGGCCGCGCTACGAGCAGTACTTC; CDR3 protein: CASSFQGPRYEQYF